This entry is about one T cell receptor (beta chain). The antigen is unknown. Extraction of total RNA produced a minimum of 5.5 micrograms from each sample. This entry belongs to a study of blood T cells in healthy people across ages. A second PCR of roughly 7 to 11 cycles used a sample-barcoded 5' primer and a J-beta primer mix. Each cDNA molecule was tagged by a template-switch adaptor that had 12 random nucleotides. Each CDR3 protein is one row after TCRdb ran MiXCR on the 5' RACE reads. The table has approximately 350,000 distinct CDR3 sequences, about 49% seen once. J was trimmed by 3 bases and V by 2 bases; bases with no gene match: 1. Germline loops: CDR1 DFQATT, CDR2 SNEGSKA (reference sequence). The CDR3 contains 13 residues. Study-wide findings and caveats: It was the long-lived donors that had more naive CD4+ cells and higher diversity than aged donors.

This TCR was recovered from a man aged 55 to 70 in good health. Input material: blood. This rearrangement joins TRBV20-1 to TRBJ2-3, with 8 bases matching TRBD2. CDR3 DNA: TGCAGTGCTAGAAGACTAGCGACAGATACGCAGTATTTT. It specifies CSARRLATDTQYF.